These T cell receptor beta chains were read from a single sample in a study of T cells in Graves' hyperthyroidism and ophthalmopathy. One entry per CDR3 protein results from TCRdb running MiXCR on the multiplex PCR reads. The repertoire holds over 500,000 distinct CDR3 sequences, with 46% as singletons. The sequencing sample was made of peripheral blood or thyroid tissue (not recorded which). All receptors come from an adult woman with Graves' disease, either hyperthyroidism or ophthalmopathy (not recorded which). Each CDR3 is given with its conserved first and last residue. A D gene is named only where the DNA matches it firmly. Rows give clone size only sometimes, using once, few, many, or a class for an expanded clone.

CDR3 DNA	CDR3 protein	clone size	V gene	J gene	CDR3 length	D gene
TGTGCCAGCAGGATCCGACGGACAGCCTACGAGCAGTACTTC	CASRIRRTAYEQYF	many	TRBV6-2/TRBV6-3	TRBJ2-7	14	.
TGTGCCAGCAGCTCTTATAGGACAGGGGAGAACACTGAAGCTTTCTTT	CASSSYRTGENTEAFF	.	TRBV7-2	TRBJ1-1	16	TRBD1
TGTGCCAGCAGCTTCGCGACAGGGCCCCTTAATGAAAAACTGTTTTTT	CASSFATGPLNEKLFF	.	TRBV7-2	TRBJ1-4	16	TRBD1
TGTGCCAGCAGCCGGGACAGGGGATTCGGAAAACTGTTTTTT	CASSRDRGFGKLFF	.	TRBV7-9	TRBJ1-4	14	TRBD1
TGTGCCAGCTCGCCGACAGGGGCCGACTACGAGCAGTACTTC	CASSPTGADYEQYF	.	TRBV9	TRBJ2-7	14	TRBD1
TGTGCCAGCAGCATACGCAGGGAGGGACGCTATAGCAATCAGCCCCAGCATTTT	CASSIRREGRYSNQPQHF	.	TRBV7-2	TRBJ1-5	18	.
TGTGCCACCAGTGCCTTGGACGGAGCTAACTATGGCTACACCTTC	CATSALDGANYGYTF	.	TRBV24-1	TRBJ1-2	15	.
TGTGCCAGCAGCTTTAGTAGTGACGGGCCCCAGCATTTT	CASSFSSDGPQHF	many	TRBV11-2	TRBJ1-5	13	.
TGTGCCAGCAGCTCCGGTCCTCCCGGGGAGTGCTGCTGGCACAGAGATCTAGAGGGGCCCACCGCCTTC	CASSSGPPGECCWHRDLEGPTAF	.	TRBV7-2	TRBJ1-2	23	.
TGCGCCAGCAGCTTGGGGGCGGGTAGCCGGGTCCAAGAGACCCAGTACTTC	CASSLGAGSRVQETQYF	few	TRBV5-1	TRBJ2-5	17	.
TGTGCCAGCAGTGAAAGTAGGGGGTCTGGAAACACCATATATTTT	CASSESRGSGNTIYF	.	TRBV7-8	TRBJ1-3	15	.
TGTGCCAGTAGTATGGTACAGGCAGAGACCCAGTACTTC	CASSMVQAETQYF	.	TRBV19	TRBJ2-5	13	.
TGCAGCGCGGGACAGGGTAAGACCTACGAGCAGTACTTC	CSAGQGKTYEQYF	.	TRBV29-1	TRBJ2-7	13	TRBD1
TGCAGCGTTGTAGGACAGGGAGTGAACGAGCAGTACTTC	CSVVGQGVNEQYF	many	TRBV29-1	TRBJ2-7	13	TRBD1
TGTGCCAGCAGTTTACGTCGGGACAAGTTATATTTT	CASSLRRDKLYF	.	TRBV12-3/TRBV12-4	TRBJ1-3	12	.
TGTGCCAGCAGCTACTATAGCACAGATACGCAGTATTTT	CASSYYSTDTQYF	.	TRBV7-2	TRBJ2-3	13	.
TGTGCCAGCAGTGAAGGGACAGAGTTCTCTGGGGCCAACGTCCTGACTTTC	CASSEGTEFSGANVLTF	.	TRBV2	TRBJ2-6	17	.
TGTGCCAGTAGTTCGACCCAGGGACTAGCTGGCTACGAGCAGTACTTC	CASSSTQGLAGYEQYF	.	TRBV19	TRBJ2-7	16	TRBD2
TGCAGTGCTAGAGAGGGACAGGGGCCTGGGGACACCATATATTTT	CSAREGQGPGDTIYF	many	TRBV20-1	TRBJ1-3	15	TRBD1
TGTGCCATCAGTGAGTCCTCGAATCAGCCCCAGCATTTT	CAISESSNQPQHF	few	TRBV10-3	TRBJ1-5	13	.
TGTGCCAGCAGCTTACAGGGTGTCGACTATGGCTACACCTTC	CASSLQGVDYGYTF	many	TRBV5-6	TRBJ1-2	14	.